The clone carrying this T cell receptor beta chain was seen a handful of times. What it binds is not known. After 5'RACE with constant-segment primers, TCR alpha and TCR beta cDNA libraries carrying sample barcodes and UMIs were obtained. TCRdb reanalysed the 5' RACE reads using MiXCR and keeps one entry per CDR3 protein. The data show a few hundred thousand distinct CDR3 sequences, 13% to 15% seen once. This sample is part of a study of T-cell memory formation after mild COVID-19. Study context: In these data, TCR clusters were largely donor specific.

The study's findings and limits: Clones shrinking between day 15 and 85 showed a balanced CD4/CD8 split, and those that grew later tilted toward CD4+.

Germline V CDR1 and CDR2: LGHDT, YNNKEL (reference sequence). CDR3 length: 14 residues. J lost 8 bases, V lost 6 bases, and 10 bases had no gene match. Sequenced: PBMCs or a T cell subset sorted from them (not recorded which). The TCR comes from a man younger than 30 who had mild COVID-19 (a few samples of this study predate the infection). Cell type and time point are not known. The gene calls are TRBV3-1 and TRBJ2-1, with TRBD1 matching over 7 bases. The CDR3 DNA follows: TGTGCCAGCAGAACGACAGGGAGAGGCGATGAGCAGTTCTTC. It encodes CASRTTGRGDEQFF.